This TCR beta chain was recovered during a study of technical replicates of blood from a handful of donors (dated by TCRdb to 2016 to 2017). On this clone itself: Its antigen remains unidentified. Nothing much larger sits one base from this clone, and base qualities are not available.

The library came from the immunoSEQ multiplex PCR assay. TCRdb took this table from immuneACCESS and kept in-frame rearrangements with V and J called. Such tables lack part of the clones; where checked against another copy, unresolved V genes explain under half of the gap, and the rest is unexplained. This sample lists 65,000 to 95,000 clones; approximately 94% were detected once. The ten largest clones capture 0.39% of the sample. The receptor comes from a human donor in good health. Sequencing was done on a sample of T cells isolated from PBMCs.

The CDR3 region reads CASSVATATGTSGRVSGELFF. In nucleotides, the sequence is TGTGCCAGCAGCGTAGCTACAGCAACCGGGACTAGCGGGAGAGTTTCCGGGGAGCTGTTTTTT. This sequence uses TRBV9 and TRBJ2-2; 14 nucleotides in the junction match TRBD2. Ends trimmed: V by 0 bases, J by 6 bases; bases unmatched to a gene: 16. There are 21 amino acids in the CDR3, from cysteine to phenylalanine inclusive. Only the CDR3 portion is preserved as DNA: 63 bases, with reading frame beginning at the first base. For CDR1 and CDR2, the germline V gene lists SGDLS and YYNGEE.